The present T cell receptor beta chain was sequenced within a study of blood T cell repertoires in COVID-19. Trimming left V 6 bases short and J 1 base short, with 9 bases between. In germline, CDR1 is MNHNY, CDR2 SVGAGI (reference sequence). The CDR3 loop spans 13 amino acids. A remark on this clone: Since a much larger clone is just one base distant, this may be a read error.

Per the original methods: From reference gene primer amplification, estimates of nucleated cell counts were derived. Sequenced by immunoSEQ multiplex PCR; TCRdb stores in-frame clones only, minus some. The DNA gave D and trimming, while V, J and clone size come from that table. The table shows approximately 260,000 clones, with around 90% occurring only once. The TCR comes from a man aged 55 to 70 who had recovered from COVID-19. V gene TRBV6-6 combines with J gene TRBJ1-1, with D perhaps TRBD1 (6 bases). Sequencing was performed on peripheral blood. In DNA, the CDR3 is TGTGCCAGCAGCCCGACAGGGAACACTGAAGCTTTCTTT. It specifies CASSPTGNTEAFF.